These 26 T cell receptor beta chains originate from one sample sequenced in a study of PD-L1 blockade in urothelial cancer. This table comes from immunoSEQ multiplex PCR, and its TCRdb copy is limited to in-frame clones, with some not included. The sample carries around 100,000 clones, less than 95% recorded once. Time point here: peripheral blood 6 weeks after treatment start. The sample consisted of PBMCs, taken around atezolizumab (anti-PD-L1) treatment. The source of these receptors is a man aged 55 to 70 with urothelial cancer.

The V gene is TRBV4-3, the J gene TRBJ2-2, with D perhaps TRBD2 (7 bases). Trimming removed 0 bases from V and 3 bases from J, with 14 bases in between. In germline, CDR1 is LGHNA, CDR2 YSLEER. The CDR3 totals 17 residues. CDR3 amino acids: CASSQDLEGGDTGELFF. CDR3 in DNA: TGCGCCAGCAGCCAAGATCTGGAGGGGGGGGACACCGGGGAGCTGTTTTTT.

The chain links TRBV28 to TRBJ2-1; no definite D call. Germline values: CDR1 MDHEN, CDR2 SYDVKM. This CDR3 is built from 14 residues. V shed 5 bases and J shed 6 bases, with 14 bases lying between them. The CDR3 DNA follows: TGTGCCAGCAGTATACATTTCGGCGGCAATGAGCAGTTCTTC. As protein: CASSIHFGGNEQFF.

The CDR3 region has the DNA TGCGCCAGCAGCGTTCTACCGTCAGGGTCCCGGAACAATGAGCAGTTCTTC. Its protein product is CASSVLPSGSRNNEQFF. This chain uses TRBV5-1 with TRBJ2-1; the D gene is possibly TRBD1 (5 bases). V lost 4 bases and J 5 bases, leaving 22 bases between the germline ends. In germline, CDR1 is SGHRS, CDR2 YFSETQ. The CDR3 contains 17 residues.

This clone was counted once. This chain uses TRBV2 with TRBJ2-7; TRBD1 matches at 7 bases. The CDR3 runs 15 residues. V dropped 6 bases and J dropped 1; count of bases not matched to a gene: 9. Germline values: CDR1 SNHLY, CDR2 FYNNEI. The CDR3 DNA is TGTGCCAGCAGAGCGGACAGGACACCGTCCTACGAGCAGTACTTC. Amino acid sequence: CASRADRTPSYEQYF. Based on the CDR3 plus reference TRBV2 and TRBJ2-7, the full variable domain is EPEVTQTPSHQVTQMGQEVILRCVPISNHLYFYWYRQILGQKVEFLVSFYNNEISEKSEIFDDQFSVERPDGSNFTLKIRSTKLEDSAMYFCASRADRTPSYEQYFGPGTRLTVT.

In its sample, this clone was seen once. The genes are TRBV7-3 and TRBJ2-1; D unresolved. V lost 5 bases and J 5 bases, leaving 13 bases between the germline ends. CDR1 SGHTA and CDR2 FQGTGA come from the germline V gene. The CDR3 has 14 residues. The DNA for the CDR3 is TGTGCCAGCAGCCCTTCCGCCGCGAACAATGAGCAGTTCTTC. Protein product: CASSPSAANNEQFF.

This sequence joins TRBV5-1 and TRBJ2-3; D possibly corresponds to TRBD2 (6 bases). The germline V gene has CDR1 SGHRS and CDR2 YFSETQ. V gave up 0 bases and J gave up 4 bases, with 9 bases separating them. The CDR3 is 14 amino acids. CDR3 residues: CASSLGTTPDTQYF. Written as DNA, the CDR3 is TGCGCCAGCAGCTTGGGGACTACCCCAGATACGCAGTATTTT.

V gene TRBV15 combines with J gene TRBJ2-1; TRBD2 is a possible D gene (7 bases). The CDR3 covers 16 residues. Germline V gene data show CDR1 as LNHNV and CDR2 as YYDKDF (reference sequence). The V end lost 3 bases, the J end lost 10 bases, and 22 bases lay between the germline ends. The CDR3 coding sequence is TGTGCCACCAGCAGCCCCCGAGGGGGGGGGCCCACGGAGCAGTTCTTC. It codes for CATSSPRGGGPTEQFF.

V gene TRBV4-2 combines with J gene TRBJ2-4, with 11 bases fitting TRBD2. Germline CDR1 reads LGHNA; CDR2 reads YNFKEQ. The CDR3 sequence is 18 residues long. With V trimmed by 3 bases and J by 9 bases, 16 bases remained unmatched. CDR3 nucleotide sequence: TGTGCCAGCAGCCACGGGACTAGCGGAGAGGGTATCAGTAGCATTCAGTACTTC. This encodes CASSHGTSGEGISSIQYF.

The chain combines TRBV4-3 with TRBJ2-6, with D perhaps TRBD1 (5 bases). Germline lookup yields CDR1 LGHNA and CDR2 YSLEER. Trimming removed 4 bases at V and 1 base at J, with 20 bases between. This CDR3 has 19 residues. The CDR3: CASSPYKPPAGSGANVLTF. The CDR3, as DNA: TGCGCCAGCAGCCCCTACAAGCCGCCAGCAGGGTCTGGGGCCAACGTCCTGACTTTC.

The DNA for the CDR3 is TGCGCCAGCAGCCATACGGGACAGAGAAACACCGGGGAGCTGTTTTTT. It codes for CASSHTGQRNTGELFF. The rearrangement links TRBV5-1 to TRBJ2-2, with 7 bases that match TRBD1. The J segment lost 2 bases and the V segment lost 4 bases, leaving 8 bases of the junction unmatched. Per germline, CDR1 SGHRS and CDR2 YFSETQ. CDR3 length equals 16 residues.

The gene calls are TRBV21-1 and TRBJ2-1; the D call of TRBD1 is as the table states it, not checked on the DNA. TRBV21-1 is reported as a pseudogene. The CDR3 contains 19 residues. In nucleotides, the CDR3 is TGTGCCAGCAGCAGTCAGGGTCCTCACTTGACCCCCTCCTACAATGAGCAGTTCTTC. Amino acid sequence: CASSSQGPHLTPSYNEQFF.

The chain combines TRBV7-3 with TRBJ2-1, with 11 bases lining up with TRBD2. V dropped 1 base and J dropped 3; count of bases not matched to a gene: 2. Per the germline V gene, CDR1 is SGHTA and CDR2 is FQGTGA. The CDR3 runs 16 residues. The CDR3 loop reads CASSLIGTSGYNEQFF. DNA for the CDR3: TGTGCCAGCAGCTTAATCGGGACTAGCGGCTACAATGAGCAGTTCTTC.

In nucleotides, the CDR3 is TGTGCCAGCAGTGGGGGTAGCGGCTCGTTTGAGACGCAGTATTTT. This encodes CASSGGSGSFETQYF. This rearrangement joins TRBV2 to TRBJ2-3; the D gene is possibly TRBD2 (6 bases). Trimming removed 4 bases at V and 9 bases at J, with 20 bases between. The CDR3 extends over 15 amino acids. CDR1 and CDR2 (germline): SNHLY, FYNNEI.

The chain uses TRBV15 and TRBJ2-1; unclear D gene. Germline V CDR1 and CDR2: LNHNV, YYDKDF (reference sequence). With 1 base removed from V and 8 bases from J, the gap between germline ends came to 12 bases. CDR3 length: 14 amino acids. CDR3 protein: CATSRALAQDEQFF. The CDR3 region has the DNA TGTGCCACCAGCAGAGCCCTTGCTCAGGATGAGCAGTTCTTC. The full variable domain, with the rest looked up from reference TRBV15 and TRBJ2-1, is DAMVIQNPRYQVTQFGKPVTLSCSQTLNHNVMYWYQQKSSQAPKLLFHYYDKDFNNEADTPDNFQSRRPNTSFCFLDIRSPGLGDTAMYLCATSRALAQDEQFFGPGTRLTVL.

V gene TRBV6-6 combines with J gene TRBJ2-2; 10 bases are a match to TRBD1. The germline V gene has CDR1 MNHNY and CDR2 SVGAGI (reference sequence). The CDR3 has 15 residues. V trimming: 6 bases; J trimming: 6 bases; junction bases outside the gene matches: 7. The CDR3 coding sequence is TGTGCCAGCAGCCTGGGACAGGGGAGGGCCGGGGAGCTGTTTTTT. Protein product: CASSLGQGRAGELFF.

This clone was found once. V usage is TRBV6-1 and J usage is TRBJ1-2; D may be TRBD1 (5 bases). CDR3 length: 14 residues. Trimming left V 0 bases short and J 3 bases short, with 8 bases between. From germline, CDR1 is MNHNS and CDR2 SASEGT. The CDR3 region has the DNA TGTGCCAGCAGTGAAGCGTTAGGGGACTATGGCTACACCTTC. It is translated as CASSEALGDYGYTF.

This clone was observed a single time. V gene TRBV19 combines with J gene TRBJ2-1; 11 bases map to TRBD2. This CDR3 comprises 20 residues. Germline CDR1 LNHDA, CDR2 SQIVND (reference sequence). V lost 7 bases, J lost 9 bases, and 26 bases stayed unmatched. The CDR3 here is CASTSPSTSGTKSGSGEQFF. The CDR3 DNA reads as TGTGCCAGTACCTCCCCTTCGACTAGCGGGACGAAGTCGGGTTCGGGTGAGCAGTTCTTC.

This chain links TRBV19 with TRBJ1-4, with D uncertain. This CDR3 spans 14 amino acids. V was trimmed by 6 bases and J by 4 bases, leaving 12 bases between them. Germline values: CDR1 LNHDA, CDR2 SQIVND (reference sequence). CDR3 sequence: CASSPDRSNEKLFF. The CDR3 DNA reads TGTGCCAGTAGCCCAGACCGGAGTAATGAAAAACTGTTTTTT.

This chain joins TRBV9 and TRBJ2-3; 8 bases map to TRBD2. Germline-derived CDR1 and CDR2 are SGDLS and YYNGEE. CDR3 length: 14 amino acids. The V segment lost 4 bases and the J segment 3 bases; nucleotides outside the gene matches: 4. CDR3 sequence reads: CASSPRGGTDTQYF. The CDR3 nucleotides are TGTGCCAGCAGCCCTCGGGGGGGAACAGATACGCAGTATTTT.

The rearrangement links TRBV4-1 to TRBJ1-1; D gene unclear. The germline CDR1 and CDR2 sequences are MGHRA and YSYEKL. V lost 0 bases, J lost 2 bases, and 7 bases lay in between. This CDR3 contains 14 residues. The CDR3 region has the DNA TGCGCCAGCAGCCAAGAATCAACAAACACTGAAGCTTTCTTT. Translating gives CASSQESTNTEAFF.

The chain links TRBV11-1 to TRBJ2-7, with D possibly TRBD1 on 5 matching bases. V dropped 0 bases and J dropped 0 bases, with 9 bases sitting between them. The CDR3 is made up of 15 amino acids. Germline CDR1 and CDR2: SGHAT and FQDESV (reference sequence). For the CDR3, the DNA is TGTGCCAGCAGCTTAGCTGCACAGGTCTCCTACGAGCAGTACTTC. Translating gives CASSLAAQVSYEQYF.

The V call is TRBV9, the J call TRBJ2-7; TRBD2 aligns across 11 bases. V shed 4 bases and J 4 bases; nucleotides not matched to a gene: 13. Looked up from germline, CDR1 is SGDLS and CDR2 is YYNGEE. The CDR3 is made up of 17 amino acids. CDR3 nucleotides: TGTGCCAGCAGCCCCCAAACCGGGACTAGCGGACTTTACGAGCAGTACTTC. It codes for CASSPQTGTSGLYEQYF.

This sequence joins TRBV7-2 and TRBJ1-1; 7 bases agree with TRBD1. After removal of 5 bases from V and 4 bases from J, the junction contained 10 bases not matched to a gene. The V gene's germline CDR1 is SGHTA and CDR2 FQGNSA. The CDR3 totals 15 residues. Here the CDR3 DNA reads TGTGCCAGCAGCGCTACGACAGGGTTAGGCACTGAAGCTTTCTTT. Residues: CASSATTGLGTEAFF. Combining the CDR3 with reference TRBV7-2 and TRBJ1-1 gives the whole variable domain GAGVSQSPSNKVTEKGKDVELRCDPISGHTALYWYRQSLGQGLEFLIYFQGNSAPDKSGLPSDRFSAERTGGSVSTLTIQRTQQEDSAVYLCASSATTGLGTEAFFGQGTRLTVV.

The J gene is TRBJ1-2, the V gene TRBV7-2; tentatively, D is TRBD1 (6 bases). The CDR3 is 14 amino acids. With 5 bases removed from V and 8 bases from J, the gap between germline ends came to 18 bases. Germline CDR1 is SGHTA and CDR2 is FQGNSA. The DNA of the CDR3 is TGTGCCAGCAGCGGTTCCGGGACACGGAGAGGCTACACCTTC. Translated: CASSGSGTRRGYTF.

The genes are TRBV7-2 and TRBJ2-5; D remains unclear. There are 15 residues in the CDR3. Germline values: CDR1 SGHTA, CDR2 FQGNSA. Trimming took off 5 bases at V and 2 bases at J, with 15 bases between the two ends. The chain's CDR3 is CASSPRFGFQETQYF. The CDR3 nucleotides are TGTGCCAGCAGCCCCCGCTTCGGGTTTCAAGAGACCCAGTACTTC. The entire variable domain, with the rest obtained from reference TRBV7-2 and TRBJ2-5, is as follows: GAGVSQSPSNKVTEKGKDVELRCDPISGHTALYWYRQSLGQGLEFLIYFQGNSAPDKSGLPSDRFSAERTGGSVSTLTIQRTQQEDSAVYLCASSPRFGFQETQYFGPGTRLLVL.

V and J are TRBV28 and TRBJ2-7; D uncertain. V was clipped by 6 bases and J by 0 bases, with 15 bases between them. The CDR3 sequence is 15 residues long. Germline V gene lookup returns CDR1 MDHEN and CDR2 SYDVKM. CDR3 loop: CASSSPRPSSYEQYF. The CDR3 DNA is TGTGCCAGCAGCTCACCTCGTCCTAGCTCCTACGAGCAGTACTTC.